A selection of T cell receptor beta chains follows, all from one sample in a study of T-cell reconstitution after alpha-beta-depleted transplantation in children. TCRdb fed the PCR reads into MiXCR, producing one record per CDR3 protein. This repertoire shows 350,000 to 500,000 distinct CDR3 sequences, roughly 43% found once; its top ten account for roughly a quarter. Sequenced here: PBMCs, sampled before TCRalphabeta/CD19-depleted stem cell transplant. All receptors come from a girl aged 2 to 10 with aplastic anemia, due to receive a stem cell transplant. The CDR3 runs from the conserved cysteine through the conserved F or W. A D gene is named only where the DNA matches it firmly. Size is stated for part of the rows, as once, few or many counts, or as a class when the clone is expanded.

clone_size,d_call,j_call,v_call,cdr3_aa,cdr3_nt
.,.,TRBJ2-7,TRBV7-9,CASSSGFGGTYEQYF,TGTGCCAGCAGTTCAGGGTTCGGGGGAACCTACGAGCAGTACTTC
.,.,TRBJ2-3,TRBV20-1,CSAHQLPEGPTDTHYF,TGCAGTGCCCACCAGCTACCGGAGGGCCCTACAGATACGCATTATTTT
many,.,TRBJ2-7,TRBV7-2,CASSLVGGLSYEQYF,TGTGCCAGCAGTTTGGTCGGGGGCCTCTCCTACGAGCAGTACTTC
.,.,TRBJ2-1,TRBV20-1,CSASFRHNEQFF,TGCAGTGCTAGCTTTAGGCACAATGAGCAGTTCTTC
many,.,TRBJ2-3,TRBV5-1,CASSLAGGISTDTQYF,TGCGCCAGCAGCTTGGCTGGCGGGATTAGCACAGATACGCAGTATTTT
few,TRBD1,TRBJ1-5,TRBV5-1,CASSAGQGHQPQHF,TGCGCCAGCAGCGCCGGACAGGGGCATCAGCCCCAGCATTTT
.,.,TRBJ2-5,TRBV29-1,CSVVGSGAAQYF,TGCAGCGTTGTGGGATCGGGAGCGGCCCAGTACTTC
many,.,TRBJ1-4,TRBV5-1,CASPTNEKLFF,TGCGCCAGTCCCACTAATGAAAAACTGTTTTTT
.,.,TRBJ2-7,TRBV5-4,CASSSRGNLAGYEQYF,TGTGCCAGCAGCTCACGGGGGAATTTGGCCGGGTACGAGCAGTACTTC
.,.,TRBJ1-1,TRBV20-1,CSADLARDTEAFF,TGCAGTGCAGACCTCGCCAGGGACACTGAAGCTTTCTTT
.,.,TRBJ2-1,TRBV20-1,CSARDILSYNEQFF,TGCAGTGCTCGGGACATCCTCTCCTACAATGAGCAGTTCTTC
.,TRBD1,TRBJ1-2,TRBV18,CASSPRKGQDGYTF,TGTGCCAGCTCACCACGGAAGGGACAGGATGGCTACACCTTC
.,TRBD2,TRBJ2-3,TRBV5-1,CASSIGTSGRTDTQYF,TGCGCCAGCAGCATTGGGACTAGCGGGAGGACAGATACGCAGTATTTT
.,.,TRBJ2-3,TRBV9,CASSVGSKSNTDTQYF,TGTGCCAGCAGCGTAGGATCCAAGTCTAACACAGATACGCAGTATTTT